This TCR beta chain appears in the sequencing data of a study of blood T cell repertoires in COVID-19. Study details: COVID-19 samples from acute and convalescent phases originated in the United States, Italy and Spain. T cells, B-cell-depleted T cells, or PBMCs supplied cDNA or gDNA.

Original analysis: The assay estimated nucleated cells by amplifying reference gene primers. Only in-frame clones appear in the TCRdb table, and some are missing; sequencing was by immunoSEQ multiplex PCR. The D gene and trimming were derived from the DNA, and the V and J assignments and clone size from that table. The profile covers approximately 68,000 clones, with 85% to 90% appearing a single time and 3.5% to 5.5% taken by the ten largest. The CDR3 spans 13 residues. Per germline, CDR1 SEHNR and CDR2 FQNEAQ (reference sequence). V lost 6 bases and J lost 0, with 9 bases in between. What was sequenced was peripheral blood. This chain uses TRBV7-9 with TRBJ2-7; D perhaps matches TRBD2 (5 bases). This TCR came from a man aged 50-60 years with active COVID-19. The CDR3 bases are TGTGCCAGCAGACCGGGGATCTCCTACGAGCAGTACTTC. This gives the protein CASRPGISYEQYF.